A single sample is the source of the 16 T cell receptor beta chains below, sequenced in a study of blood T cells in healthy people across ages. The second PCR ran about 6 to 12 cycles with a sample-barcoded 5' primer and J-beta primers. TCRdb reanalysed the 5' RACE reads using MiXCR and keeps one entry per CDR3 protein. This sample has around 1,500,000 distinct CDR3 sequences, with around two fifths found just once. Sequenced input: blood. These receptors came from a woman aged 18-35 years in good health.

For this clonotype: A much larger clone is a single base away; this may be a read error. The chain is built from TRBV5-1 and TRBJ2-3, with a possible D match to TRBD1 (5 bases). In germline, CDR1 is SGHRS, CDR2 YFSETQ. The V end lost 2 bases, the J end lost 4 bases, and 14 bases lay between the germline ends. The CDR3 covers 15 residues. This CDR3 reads CASSFQGRGADTQYF. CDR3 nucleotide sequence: TGCGCCAGCAGCTTCCAGGGAAGGGGCGCAGATACGCAGTATTTT.

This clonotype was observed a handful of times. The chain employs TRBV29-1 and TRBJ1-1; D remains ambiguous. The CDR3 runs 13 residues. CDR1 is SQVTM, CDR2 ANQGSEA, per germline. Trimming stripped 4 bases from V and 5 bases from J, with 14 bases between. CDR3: CSVGQVLGTEAFF. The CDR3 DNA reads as TGCAGCGTTGGCCAGGTTTTGGGAACTGAAGCTTTCTTT. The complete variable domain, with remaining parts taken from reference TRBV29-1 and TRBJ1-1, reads SAVISQKPSRDICQRGTSLTIQCQVDSQVTMMFWYRQQPGQSLTLIATANQGSEATYESGFVIDKFPISRPNLTFSTLTVSNMSPEDSSIYLCSVGQVLGTEAFFGQGTRLTVV.

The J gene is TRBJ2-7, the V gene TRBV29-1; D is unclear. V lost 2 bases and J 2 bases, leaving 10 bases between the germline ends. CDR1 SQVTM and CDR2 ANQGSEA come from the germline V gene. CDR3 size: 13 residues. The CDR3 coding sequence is TGCAGCGTTGAACTGGAGCGCCCCTACGAGCAGTACTTC. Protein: CSVELERPYEQYF.

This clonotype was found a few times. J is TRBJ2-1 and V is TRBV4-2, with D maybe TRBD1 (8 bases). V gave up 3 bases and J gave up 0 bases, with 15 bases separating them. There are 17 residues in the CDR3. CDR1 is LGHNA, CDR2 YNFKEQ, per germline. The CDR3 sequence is CASSQDTGGASYNEQFF. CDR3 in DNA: TGTGCCAGCAGCCAGGACACAGGGGGGGCCTCCTACAATGAGCAGTTCTTC.

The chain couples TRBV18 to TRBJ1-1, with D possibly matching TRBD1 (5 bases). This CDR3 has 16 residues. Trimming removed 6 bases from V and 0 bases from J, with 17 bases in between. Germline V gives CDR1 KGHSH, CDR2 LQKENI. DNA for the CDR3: TGTGCCAGCTCGCCGGCCCTAGGGGACTTGAACACTGAAGCTTTCTTT. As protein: CASSPALGDLNTEAFF.

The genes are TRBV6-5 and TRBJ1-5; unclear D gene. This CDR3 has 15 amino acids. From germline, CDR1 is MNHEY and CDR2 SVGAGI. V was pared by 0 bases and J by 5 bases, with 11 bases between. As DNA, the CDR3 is TGTGCCAGCAGTTACTCGCTCACCGCGGATCAGCCCCAGCATTTT. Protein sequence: CASSYSLTADQPQHF.

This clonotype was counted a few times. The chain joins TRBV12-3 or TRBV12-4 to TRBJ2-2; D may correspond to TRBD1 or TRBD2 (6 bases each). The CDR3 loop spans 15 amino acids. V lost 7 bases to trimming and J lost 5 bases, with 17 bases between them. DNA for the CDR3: TGTGCCAGCACCAACTTGGGGGGCCGAACCGGGGAGCTGTTTTTT. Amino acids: CASTNLGGRTGELFF.

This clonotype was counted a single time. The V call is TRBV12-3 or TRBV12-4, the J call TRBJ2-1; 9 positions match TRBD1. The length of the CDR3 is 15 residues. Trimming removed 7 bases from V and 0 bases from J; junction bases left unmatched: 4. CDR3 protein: CASTLTGGSYNEQFF. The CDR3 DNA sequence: TGTGCCAGCACCTTGACAGGGGGCTCCTACAATGAGCAGTTCTTC.

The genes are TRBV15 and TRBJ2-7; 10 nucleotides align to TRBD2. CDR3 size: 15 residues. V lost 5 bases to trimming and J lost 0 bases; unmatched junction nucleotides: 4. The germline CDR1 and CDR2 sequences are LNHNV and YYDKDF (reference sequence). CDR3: CATSGSGGSSYEQYF. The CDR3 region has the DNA TGTGCCACCAGCGGTAGCGGGGGGAGCTCCTACGAGCAGTACTTC.

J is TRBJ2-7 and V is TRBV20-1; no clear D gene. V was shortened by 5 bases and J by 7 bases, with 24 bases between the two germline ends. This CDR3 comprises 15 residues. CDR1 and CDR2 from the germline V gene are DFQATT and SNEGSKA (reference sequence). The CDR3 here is CSAFPPAKYYNEQYF. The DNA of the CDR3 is TGCAGTGCTTTTCCCCCTGCTAAGTATTACAATGAGCAGTACTTC.

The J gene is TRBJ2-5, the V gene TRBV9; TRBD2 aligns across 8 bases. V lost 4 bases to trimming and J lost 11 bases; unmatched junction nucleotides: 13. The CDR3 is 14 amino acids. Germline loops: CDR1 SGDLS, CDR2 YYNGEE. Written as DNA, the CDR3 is TGTGCCAGCAGCCCCCACGGGAGGGCGGATGAGCAGTACTTC. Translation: CASSPHGRADEQYF.

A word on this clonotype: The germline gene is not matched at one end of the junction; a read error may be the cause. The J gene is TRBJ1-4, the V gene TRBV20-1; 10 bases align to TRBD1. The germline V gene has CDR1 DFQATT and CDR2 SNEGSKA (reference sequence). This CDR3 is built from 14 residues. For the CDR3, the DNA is TGCAGTCCTAGGGACAGGGGTTCTAATGAAAAACTGTTTTTT. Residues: CSPRDRGSNEKLFF.

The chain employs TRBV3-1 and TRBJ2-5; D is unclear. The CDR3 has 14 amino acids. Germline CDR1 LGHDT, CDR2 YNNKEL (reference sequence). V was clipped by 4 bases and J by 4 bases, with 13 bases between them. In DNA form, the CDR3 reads TGTGCCAGCAGCCCCCTGGGCCTAGTAGAGACCCAGTACTTC. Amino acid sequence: CASSPLGLVETQYF.

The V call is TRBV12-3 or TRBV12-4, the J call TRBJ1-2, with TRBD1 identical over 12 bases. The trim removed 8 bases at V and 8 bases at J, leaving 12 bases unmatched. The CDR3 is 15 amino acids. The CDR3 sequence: CASGMGDRGQRGYTF. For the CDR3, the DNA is TGTGCCAGCGGTATGGGGGACAGGGGGCAAAGAGGCTACACCTTC.

The CDR3 sequence: CASSFPNSGYGYTF. The CDR3, as DNA: TGTGCCAGCAGCTTCCCAAATAGTGGCTATGGCTACACCTTC. The rearrangement joins TRBV7-2 to TRBJ1-2; D remains ambiguous. The CDR3 consists of 14 residues. CDR1 SGHTA and CDR2 FQGNSA come from the germline V gene. With 3 bases removed from V and 4 bases from J, the gap between germline ends came to 12 bases.

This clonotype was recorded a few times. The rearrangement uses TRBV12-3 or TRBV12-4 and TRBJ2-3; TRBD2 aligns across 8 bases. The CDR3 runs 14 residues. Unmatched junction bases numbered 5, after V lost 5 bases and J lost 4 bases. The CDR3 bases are TGTGCCAGCAGTCCCGGGGGGGAGGCAGATACGCAGTATTTT. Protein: CASSPGGEADTQYF.